This is a list of T cell receptor beta chains from one sample in a study of blood T cell repertoires in COVID-19. Sequenced by immunoSEQ multiplex PCR; TCRdb stores in-frame clones only, minus some. The sample consists of 250,000 to 300,000 clones, 80% to 90% of them appearing once. Sequenced sample: peripheral blood. The receptors here all came from a woman in her seventies with COVID-19, enrolled during active disease. The CDR3 runs from the conserved cysteine through the conserved F or W. D genes are given only for firm matches. Not all rows give a size; the values are once, few, many and, for expanded clones, a class.

j_call: TRBJ2-7; d_call: NA; v_call: TRBV4-3; clone_size: NA; cdr3_nt: TGCGCCAGCAGCCAAGACTCTGGGCAGGGCCCCTACGAGCAGTACTTC; cdr3_aa: CASSQDSGQGPYEQYF
j_call: TRBJ2-3; d_call: NA; v_call: TRBV21-1; clone_size: few; cdr3_nt: TGTGCCAGCAGCAGAGGGACTAGCGGGAGGGCCTGCAATTCAGATACGCAGTATTTT; cdr3_aa: CASSRGTSGRACNSDTQYF
j_call: TRBJ1-6; d_call: NA; v_call: TRBV25-1; clone_size: NA; cdr3_nt: TGTGCCAGCAGTGGACAGGCGCCGAATTCACCCCTCCACTTT; cdr3_aa: CASSGQAPNSPLHF
j_call: TRBJ2-7; d_call: TRBD2; v_call: TRBV5-4; clone_size: NA; cdr3_nt: TGTGCCAGCAGCTTGGGCGGGAGTTCCAACGAGCAGTACTTC; cdr3_aa: CASSLGGSSNEQYF
j_call: TRBJ2-3; d_call: TRBD2; v_call: TRBV19; clone_size: NA; cdr3_nt: TGTGCCAGTAGTTTGTCTAGCGGGCCTCCAGATACGCAGTATTTT; cdr3_aa: CASSLSSGPPDTQYF
j_call: TRBJ2-4; d_call: NA; v_call: TRBV12-3/TRBV12-4; clone_size: few; cdr3_nt: TGTGCCAGCAGTAGTACAGGGAAAAACATTCAGTACTTC; cdr3_aa: CASSSTGKNIQYF
j_call: TRBJ2-1; d_call: NA; v_call: TRBV29-1; clone_size: NA; cdr3_nt: TGCAGCGTTGAATGGGCAGATGAGCAGTTCTTC; cdr3_aa: CSVEWADEQFF
j_call: TRBJ2-4; d_call: TRBD1; v_call: TRBV7-9; clone_size: NA; cdr3_nt: TGTGCCAGCAGCCCTACCGGGACAGGGGTCAAAAACATTCAGTACTTC; cdr3_aa: CASSPTGTGVKNIQYF
j_call: TRBJ1-1; d_call: NA; v_call: TRBV19; clone_size: NA; cdr3_nt: TGTGCCAGTAGTATCTCGCAGGGGACGAACACTGAAGCTTTCTTT; cdr3_aa: CASSISQGTNTEAFF
j_call: TRBJ2-3; d_call: TRBD2; v_call: TRBV4-2; clone_size: NA; cdr3_nt: TGTGCCAGCAGCCAAGCGACGGGAGGATCAGATACGCAGTATTTT; cdr3_aa: CASSQATGGSDTQYF
j_call: TRBJ2-2; d_call: TRBD1; v_call: TRBV6-5; clone_size: NA; cdr3_nt: TGTGCCAGCGACAGGGGCACCGGGGAGCTGTTTTTT; cdr3_aa: CASDRGTGELFF
j_call: TRBJ2-2; d_call: NA; v_call: TRBV28; clone_size: NA; cdr3_nt: TGTGCCAGCAGTTTATCTCCGGCGAACACCGGGGAGCTGTTTTTT; cdr3_aa: CASSLSPANTGELFF
j_call: TRBJ2-3; d_call: TRBD1; v_call: TRBV29-1; clone_size: NA; cdr3_nt: TGCAGCGTGGACGGACAGGCGGCAGATACGCAGTATTTT; cdr3_aa: CSVDGQAADTQYF
j_call: TRBJ2-1; d_call: NA; v_call: TRBV6-6; clone_size: NA; cdr3_nt: TGTGCCAGCAGTTCAGGGCGAGACAATGAGCAGTTCTTC; cdr3_aa: CASSSGRDNEQFF
j_call: TRBJ2-3; d_call: TRBD2; v_call: TRBV7-9; clone_size: few; cdr3_nt: TGTGCCAGCAGCTCTCCTAGCGGGAGGAACACAGATACGCAGTATTTT; cdr3_aa: CASSSPSGRNTDTQYF
j_call: TRBJ1-5; d_call: TRBD1; v_call: TRBV3-1/TRBV3-2; clone_size: NA; cdr3_nt: TGTGCCAGCAGCCCTAGGACAGGGGGTACCAATCAGCCCCAGCATTTT; cdr3_aa: CASSPRTGGTNQPQHF